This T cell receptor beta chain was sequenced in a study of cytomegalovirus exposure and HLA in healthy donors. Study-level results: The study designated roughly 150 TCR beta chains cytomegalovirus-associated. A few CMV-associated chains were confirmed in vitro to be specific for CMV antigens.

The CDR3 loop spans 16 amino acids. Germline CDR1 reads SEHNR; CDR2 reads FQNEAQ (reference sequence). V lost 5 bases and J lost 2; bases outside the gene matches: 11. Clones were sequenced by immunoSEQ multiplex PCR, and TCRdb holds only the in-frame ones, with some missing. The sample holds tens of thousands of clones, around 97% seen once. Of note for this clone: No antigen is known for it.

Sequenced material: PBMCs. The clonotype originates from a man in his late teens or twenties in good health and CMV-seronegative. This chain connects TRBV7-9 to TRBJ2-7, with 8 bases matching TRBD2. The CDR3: CASSHDVGTRPYEQYF. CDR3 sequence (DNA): TGTGCCAGCAGCCACGATGTAGGGACTAGACCCTACGAGCAGTACTTC.